The sequence of this TCR beta chain was determined in a study of blood T cell repertoires in COVID-19. TCRdb keeps only in-frame clones here, not all; method: immunoSEQ multiplex PCR. Of 60,000 or so clones in the sample, about 80% were seen once. This CDR3 spans 13 amino acids. Germline assignment: CDR1 SGHNT and CDR2 YYREEE (reference sequence). V was pared by 2 bases and J by 5 bases, with 10 bases between. The clonotype originates from a man in his 60s with acute or convalescent COVID-19. The chain is built from TRBV5-4 and TRBJ1-1; D is ambiguous. The sequencing input was peripheral blood. DNA for the CDR3: TGTGCCAGCAGCTTAGGGAGTGAAACTGAAGCTTTCTTT. It is translated as CASSLGSETEAFF.